The 21 T cell receptor beta chains given below trace back to one sample, sequenced in a study of beta chain features in type 1 diabetes. The study reverse transcribed the entire isolated RNA, so it sequenced expressed TCRB transcripts. Produced via immunoSEQ multiplex PCR; TCRdb's table is partial and in-frame only. The sample shows a few hundred thousand clones, around 15% of them seen only once. The antigens of these receptors remain unknown. Study conclusions and caveats: Significant though moderate, a shortening of TCRB CDR3s appeared in all four CD4+ subsets of Type 1 diabetes patients.

Source material: naive CD4+ T cells from blood. The source is a young man with type 1 diabetes.

This clone showed up just a few times. The rearrangement links TRBV6-5 to TRBJ2-5, with D perhaps TRBD2 (6 bases). The germline V gene encodes CDR1 MNHEY and CDR2 SVGAGI. The CDR3 spans 14 residues. Trimming removed 0 bases at V and 4 bases at J, with 9 bases between. This chain's CDR3 is CASSYSLGGETQYF. DNA of the CDR3: TGTGCCAGCAGTTACTCTTTGGGAGGAGAGACCCAGTACTTC.

The gene calls are TRBV30 and TRBJ2-1; D might be TRBD1 or TRBD2, each matching 5 bases. V lost 2 bases to trimming and J lost 9 bases, with 14 bases between them. Germline V gene lookup returns CDR1 GTSNPN and CDR2 SVGIG (reference sequence). This CDR3 is built from 13 residues. The DNA for the CDR3 is TGTGCCTGGAGTCTCCTTCCAGGGACTGAGCAGTTCTTC. This codes for CAWSLLPGTEQFF.

The chain couples TRBV9 to TRBJ2-5; 8 bases are a match to TRBD1. After removal of 0 bases from V and 1 base from J, the junction contained 2 bases not matched to a gene. Germline values: CDR1 SGDLS, CDR2 YYNGEE. CDR3 length: 15 amino acids. The CDR3 is CASSVAGQGQETQYF. DNA of the CDR3: TGTGCCAGCAGCGTAGCAGGACAGGGCCAAGAGACCCAGTACTTC.

For the CDR3, the DNA is TGTGCCAGCAGCGCCGGGACAGGCCGCGACGAGCAGTACTTC. Translation: CASSAGTGRDEQYF. The chain has TRBV7-9 and TRBJ2-7; 8 bases are shared with TRBD1. CDR3 length: 14 residues. Looked up from germline, CDR1 is SEHNR and CDR2 is FQNEAQ (reference sequence). J gave up 5 bases and V 5 bases, and 8 bases lay outside the gene matches.

This clone has only a few counts. CDR3 residues: CAWTLREDNEQFF. The DNA of the CDR3 is TGTGCCTGGACTTTGAGGGAGGACAATGAGCAGTTCTTC. The chain is built from TRBV30 and TRBJ2-1, with a possible D match to TRBD2 (6 bases). Germline CDR1 is GTSNPN and CDR2 is SVGIG (reference sequence). The V and J ends lost 4 bases and 5 bases respectively, with 12 bases between them. This CDR3 is 13 amino acids long.

The chain carries TRBV27 and TRBJ2-4; D is unresolved. The germline V and J ends were trimmed by 2 bases and 5 bases, with 7 bases remaining between them. CDR1 is MNHEY, CDR2 SMNVEV, per germline (reference sequence). The CDR3 is 13 residues long. Written as DNA, the CDR3 is TGTGCCAGCAGTTTACGTGAGGAAAACATTCAGTACTTC. Its protein product is CASSLREENIQYF.

This chain joins TRBV6-6 and TRBJ2-7, with D maybe TRBD2 (6 bases). Trimming took 3 bases from V and 4 from J, leaving 16 bases between them. There are 15 residues in the CDR3. Germline CDR1 and CDR2: MNHNY and SVGAGI (reference sequence). CDR3 bases: TGTGCCAGCAGTTATTCTACAGGAGGGCGGTACGAGCAGTACTTC. It codes for CASSYSTGGRYEQYF.

The V and J genes are TRBV6-6 and TRBJ2-1; possibly TRBD1 or TRBD2 for D (5 bases each). Germline loops: CDR1 MNHNY, CDR2 SVGAGI (reference sequence). V was clipped by 2 bases and J by 8 bases, with 16 bases between them. The CDR3 spans 15 residues. Here the CDR3 reads CASSYGTTAPDEQFF. The CDR3 coding sequence is TGTGCCAGCAGTTACGGGACGACCGCGCCGGATGAGCAGTTCTTC.

This clone appeared a few times. This chain uses TRBV29-1 with TRBJ2-3; 8 positions match TRBD2. This CDR3 has 13 residues. Germline V gene lookup returns CDR1 SQVTM and CDR2 ANQGSEA. V dropped 5 bases and J dropped 4; count of bases not matched to a gene: 5. The DNA for the CDR3 is TGCAGCGTTCGGGAGGGGGTGGCAGATACGCAGTATTTT. It encodes CSVREGVADTQYF.

This chain connects TRBV9 to TRBJ1-1, with D hard to call. This CDR3 region has 14 residues. Looked up from germline, CDR1 is SGDLS and CDR2 is YYNGEE. V lost 0 bases and J lost 1, with 7 bases in between. The CDR3 region is CASSVGLENTEAFF. The CDR3 DNA is TGTGCCAGCAGCGTAGGGTTGGAGAACACTGAAGCTTTCTTT.

This clone appeared a few times. The sample contains more than one DNA sequence encoding this CDR3. V gene TRBV9 combines with J gene TRBJ2-1, with 14 bases matching TRBD2. V lost 2 bases and J lost 6; bases outside the gene matches: 1. Germline V gene lookup returns CDR1 SGDLS and CDR2 YYNGEE. This CDR3 comprises 15 residues. This CDR3 reads CASSVGLAGGNEQFF. The DNA for the CDR3 is TGTGCCAGCAGCGTTGGACTAGCGGGAGGCAATGAGCAGTTCTTC.

The chain carries TRBV27 and TRBJ2-5; the match to TRBD1 covers 7 bases. CDR1 is MNHEY, CDR2 SMNVEV, per germline (reference sequence). This CDR3 is 16 amino acids long. V shed 2 bases and J 2 bases; nucleotides not matched to a gene: 8. The CDR3 bases are TGTGCCAGCAGTTTACGGGGACAGCTACCACAAGAGACCCAGTACTTC. This gives the protein CASSLRGQLPQETQYF.

About this clone: This sample also contains other DNA sequences that code for the same CDR3. The chain couples TRBV9 to TRBJ2-5, with 7 bases identical to TRBD1. The J segment lost 5 bases and the V segment lost 3 bases, leaving 4 bases of the junction unmatched. The germline V gene has CDR1 SGDLS and CDR2 YYNGEE. The CDR3 has 13 amino acids. CDR3 sequence reads: CASSARGRETQYF. The CDR3 DNA sequence: TGTGCCAGCAGCGCGAGGGGGCGTGAGACCCAGTACTTC.

The chain uses TRBV29-1 and TRBJ2-7, with D possibly called TRBD1 or TRBD2 (5 bases each). This CDR3 contains 12 residues. CDR1 and CDR2 (germline): SQVTM, ANQGSEA. Trimming left V 6 bases short and J 0 bases short, with 9 bases between. Here the CDR3 reads CSVGRFSYEQYF. In DNA, the CDR3 is TGCAGCGTGGGACGGTTCTCCTACGAGCAGTACTTC.

This clone turned up a few times. This chain connects TRBV30 to TRBJ1-1; D remains ambiguous. V was trimmed by 2 bases and J by 0 bases, leaving 7 bases between them. The CDR3 runs 13 residues. Germline V gene data show CDR1 as GTSNPN and CDR2 as SVGIG (reference sequence). The CDR3 loop reads CAWSRSLNTEAFF. The DNA of the CDR3 is TGTGCCTGGAGTAGAAGTTTGAACACTGAAGCTTTCTTT.

This clone occurred a few times. This chain uses TRBV29-1 with TRBJ2-1; the match to TRBD2 covers 11 bases. The CDR3 consists of 13 residues. After removal of 5 bases from V and 8 bases from J, the junction contained 5 bases not matched to a gene. CDR1 and CDR2 (germline): SQVTM, ANQGSEA. CDR3: CSVSGLAVYEQFF. In DNA form, the CDR3 reads TGCAGCGTTTCGGGACTAGCGGTGTATGAGCAGTTCTTC.

This clone has just a few counts. J is TRBJ2-5 and V is TRBV7-9, with D possibly being TRBD1 or TRBD2 (5 bases each). Germline V gives CDR1 SEHNR, CDR2 FQNEAQ (reference sequence). Trimming cost V 5 bases and J 1 base, with 11 bases left between them. This CDR3 region has 14 residues. CDR3 sequence (DNA): TGTGCCAGCAGCCCGGGGCACGTCCAAGAGACCCAGTACTTC. Protein: CASSPGHVQETQYF.

This clone was seen a handful of times. This chain links TRBV5-4 with TRBJ2-5; no clear D gene. The CDR3 length is 13 residues. Germline CDR1 reads SGHNT; CDR2 reads YYREEE (reference sequence). Trimming cost V 6 bases and J 2 bases, with 11 bases left between them. CDR3 DNA sequence: TGTGCCAGCACGATCAGAGATCAAGAGACCCAGTACTTC. This sequence encodes CASTIRDQETQYF. Filled out from reference TRBV5-4 and TRBJ2-5, the complete variable domain reads ETGVTQSPTHLIKTRGQQVTLRCSSQSGHNTVSWYQQALGQGPQFIFQYYREEENGRGNFPPRFSGLQFPNYSSELNVNALELDDSALYLCASTIRDQETQYFGPGTRLLVL.

This clone was observed a few times. The rearrangement uses TRBV28 and TRBJ2-4; 7 bases map to TRBD1. The ends lost 9 bases at V and 0 bases at J; junction bases unmatched: 8. Germline loops: CDR1 MDHEN, CDR2 SYDVKM. The CDR3 consists of 15 residues. CDR3 DNA sequence: TGTGCCAGTCTTGGGGACAGCGCAGCCAAAAACATTCAGTACTTC. Translating it yields CASLGDSAAKNIQYF.

The V call is TRBV29-1, the J call TRBJ2-1; possibly TRBD1 or TRBD2 for D (5 bases each). This CDR3 comprises 14 residues. Trimming stripped 6 bases from V and 3 bases from J, with 15 bases between. Per the germline V gene, CDR1 is SQVTM and CDR2 is ANQGSEA. The CDR3: CSVFGTVNYNEQFF. The CDR3 coding sequence is TGCAGCGTCTTTGGGACGGTCAACTACAATGAGCAGTTCTTC.

In this sample, this clone turned up a few times. The gene calls are TRBV30 and TRBJ2-2; D uncertain. Trimming took off 2 bases at V and 6 bases at J, with 10 bases between the two ends. Per germline, CDR1 GTSNPN and CDR2 SVGIG (reference sequence). The CDR3 length is 13 residues. CDR3 sequence reads: CAWSRTSPGELFF. CDR3 in DNA: TGTGCCTGGAGTCGGACGTCTCCCGGGGAGCTGTTTTTT.